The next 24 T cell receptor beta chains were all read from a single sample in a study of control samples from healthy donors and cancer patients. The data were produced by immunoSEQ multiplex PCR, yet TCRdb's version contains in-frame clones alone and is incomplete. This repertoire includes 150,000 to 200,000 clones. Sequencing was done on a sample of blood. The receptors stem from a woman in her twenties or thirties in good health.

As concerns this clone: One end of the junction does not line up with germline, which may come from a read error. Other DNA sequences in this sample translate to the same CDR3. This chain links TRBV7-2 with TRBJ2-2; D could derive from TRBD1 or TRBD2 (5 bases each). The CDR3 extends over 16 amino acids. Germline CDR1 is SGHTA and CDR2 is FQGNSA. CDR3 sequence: CASSLVPQGFTGELFF. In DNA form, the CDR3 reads TGTGCCAGCAGCTTAGTGCCTCAGGGTTTCACCGGGGAGCTATTTTTT.

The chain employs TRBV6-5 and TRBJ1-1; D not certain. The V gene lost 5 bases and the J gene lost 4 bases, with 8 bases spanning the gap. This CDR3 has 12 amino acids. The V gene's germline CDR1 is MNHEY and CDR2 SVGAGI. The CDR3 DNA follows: TGTGCCAGCAGTAGTAAATTCACTGAAGCTTTCTTT. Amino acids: CASSSKFTEAFF.

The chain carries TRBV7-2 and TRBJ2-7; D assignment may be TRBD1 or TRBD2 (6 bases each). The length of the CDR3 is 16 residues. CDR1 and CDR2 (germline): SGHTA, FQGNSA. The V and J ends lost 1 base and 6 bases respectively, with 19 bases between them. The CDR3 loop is CASSLVGGATALEQYF. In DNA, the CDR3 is TGTGCCAGCAGCTTAGTCGGGGGCGCTACAGCGCTCGAGCAGTACTTC.

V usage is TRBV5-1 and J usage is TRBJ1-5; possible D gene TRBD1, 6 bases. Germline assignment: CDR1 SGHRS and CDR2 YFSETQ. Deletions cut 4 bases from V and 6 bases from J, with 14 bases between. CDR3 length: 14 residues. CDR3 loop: CASSLSGAGQPQHF. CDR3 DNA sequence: TGCGCCAGCAGCCTATCGGGGGCCGGTCAGCCCCAGCATTTT.

The CDR3 DNA sequence: TGTGCCAGCAGTTACTTTCGGCCGCCGAACACCGGGGAGCTGTTTTTT. This encodes CASSYFRPPNTGELFF. The rearrangement joins TRBV6-6 to TRBJ2-2; D is unresolved. Germline V gene lookup returns CDR1 MNHNY and CDR2 SVGAGI (reference sequence). The V gene lost 1 base and the J gene lost 0 bases, with 9 bases spanning the gap. The CDR3 sequence is 16 residues long.

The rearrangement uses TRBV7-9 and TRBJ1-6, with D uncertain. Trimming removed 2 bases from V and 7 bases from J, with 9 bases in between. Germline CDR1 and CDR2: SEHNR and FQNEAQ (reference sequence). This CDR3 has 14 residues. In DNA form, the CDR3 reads TGTGCCAGCAGCTTATATATGGGGAATTCACCCCTCCACTTT. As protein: CASSLYMGNSPLHF.

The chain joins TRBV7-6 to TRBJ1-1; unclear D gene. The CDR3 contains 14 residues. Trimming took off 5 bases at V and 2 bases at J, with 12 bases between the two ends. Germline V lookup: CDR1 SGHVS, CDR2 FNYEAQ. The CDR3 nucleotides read TGTGCCAGCAGCCCTCAATGGTTAAACACTGAAGCTTTCTTT. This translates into CASSPQWLNTEAFF.

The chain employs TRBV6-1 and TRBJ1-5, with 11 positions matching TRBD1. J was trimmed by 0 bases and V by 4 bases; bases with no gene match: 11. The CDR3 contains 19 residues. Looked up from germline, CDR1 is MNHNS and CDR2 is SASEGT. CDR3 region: CASSARAGTGGYSNQPQHF. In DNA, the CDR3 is TGTGCCAGCAGTGCGCGGGCCGGGACAGGGGGGTATAGCAATCAGCCCCAGCATTTT.

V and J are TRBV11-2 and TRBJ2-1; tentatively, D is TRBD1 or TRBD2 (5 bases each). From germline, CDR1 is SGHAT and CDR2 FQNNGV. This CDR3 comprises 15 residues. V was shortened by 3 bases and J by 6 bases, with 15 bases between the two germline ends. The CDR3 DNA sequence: TGTGCCAGCAGCTTTGGGGGTTGGAAACCCAATGAGCAGTTCTTC. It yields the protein CASSFGGWKPNEQFF.

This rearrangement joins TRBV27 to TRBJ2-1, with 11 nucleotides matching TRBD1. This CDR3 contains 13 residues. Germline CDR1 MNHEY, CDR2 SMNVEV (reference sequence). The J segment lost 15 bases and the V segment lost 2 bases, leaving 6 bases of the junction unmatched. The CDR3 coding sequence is TGTGCCAGCAGTTTAAGGACAGGGGGCGCATGGTTCTTC. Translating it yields CASSLRTGGAWFF.

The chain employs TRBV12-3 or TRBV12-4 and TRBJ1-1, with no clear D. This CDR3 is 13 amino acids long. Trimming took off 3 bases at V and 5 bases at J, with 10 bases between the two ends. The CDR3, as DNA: TGTGCCAGCAGTTTTTCCCCCCGAACTGAAGCTTTCTTT. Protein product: CASSFSPRTEAFF.

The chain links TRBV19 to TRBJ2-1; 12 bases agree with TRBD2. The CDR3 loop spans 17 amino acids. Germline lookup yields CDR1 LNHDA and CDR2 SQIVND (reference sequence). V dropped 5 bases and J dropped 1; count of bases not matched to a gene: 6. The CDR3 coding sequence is TGTGCCAGTAGTCTAGCGGGGGGGCAACAGTCCTACAATGAGCAGTTCTTC. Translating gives CASSLAGGQQSYNEQFF.

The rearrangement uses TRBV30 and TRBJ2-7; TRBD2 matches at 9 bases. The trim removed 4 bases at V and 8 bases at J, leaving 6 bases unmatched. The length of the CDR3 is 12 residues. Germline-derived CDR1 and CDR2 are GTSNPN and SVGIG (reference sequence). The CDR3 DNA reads TGTGCCTGGATGATTGCGGGGGGGCAGCAGTACTTC. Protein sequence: CAWMIAGGQQYF.

Here the CDR3 DNA reads TGTGCCGGAACCAGGGGTAACACTGAAGCTTTCTTT. Its translation: CAGTRGNTEAFF. The rearrangement uses TRBV16 and TRBJ1-1, with D possibly being TRBD1 (6 bases). The CDR3 loop spans 12 amino acids. Per the germline V gene, CDR1 is KGHSY and CDR2 is FQNENV. V was trimmed by 11 bases and J by 2 bases, leaving 12 bases between them. The variable domain in full, completed from reference TRBV16 and TRBJ1-1, reads GEEVAQTPKHLVRGEGQKAKLYCAPIKGHSYVFWYQQVLKNEFKFLISFQNENVFDETGMPKERFSAKCLPNSPCSLEIQATKLEDSAVYFCAGTRGNTEAFFGQGTRLTVV.

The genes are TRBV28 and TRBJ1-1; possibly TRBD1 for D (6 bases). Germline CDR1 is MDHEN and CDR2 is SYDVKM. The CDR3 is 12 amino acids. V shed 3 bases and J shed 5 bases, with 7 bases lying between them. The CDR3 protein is CASSFQGTEAFF. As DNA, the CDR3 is TGTGCCAGCAGTTTCCAGGGGACTGAAGCTTTCTTT.

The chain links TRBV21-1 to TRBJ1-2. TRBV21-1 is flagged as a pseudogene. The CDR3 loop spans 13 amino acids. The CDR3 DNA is TGTGCCAGCAGCAAAGGCGGACGTCGACCGTACGCCTTC. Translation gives CASSKGGRRPYAF.

CDR3 sequence: CASSQDLGGQGTGELFF. The DNA for the CDR3 is TGCGCCAGCAGCCAGGACCTTGGGGGACAGGGGACCGGGGAGCTGTTTTTT. V gene TRBV4-1 combines with J gene TRBJ2-2; 10 nucleotides line up with TRBD1. Per germline, CDR1 MGHRA and CDR2 YSYEKL. CDR3 length: 17 amino acids. V trimming: 3 bases; J trimming: 5 bases; junction bases outside the gene matches: 9.

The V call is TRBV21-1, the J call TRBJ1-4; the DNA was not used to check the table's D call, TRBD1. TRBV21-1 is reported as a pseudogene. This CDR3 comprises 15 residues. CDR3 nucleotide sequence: TGTGCCAGCAGCAAAACAGGCCCAACTAATGAAAAACTGTTTTTT. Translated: CASSKTGPTNEKLFF.

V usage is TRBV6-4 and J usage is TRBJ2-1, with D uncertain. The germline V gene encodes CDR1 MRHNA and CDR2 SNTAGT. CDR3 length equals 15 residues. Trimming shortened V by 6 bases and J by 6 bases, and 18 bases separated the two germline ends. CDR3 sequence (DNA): TGTGCCAGCAGCGACCTCGGAATAGCACTCAATGAGCAGTTCTTC. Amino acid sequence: CASSDLGIALNEQFF.

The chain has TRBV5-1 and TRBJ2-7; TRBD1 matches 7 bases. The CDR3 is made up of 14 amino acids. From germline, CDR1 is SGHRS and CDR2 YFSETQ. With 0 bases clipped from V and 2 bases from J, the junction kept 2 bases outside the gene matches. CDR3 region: CASSLEGGTYEQYF. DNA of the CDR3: TGCGCCAGCAGCTTGGAAGGGGGCACCTACGAGCAGTACTTC.

In DNA, the CDR3 is TGTGCCAGCAGTTACGTCCACCCAGGGACTGAAGCTTTCTTT. Its protein product is CASSYVHPGTEAFF. The chain employs TRBV6-2 or TRBV6-3 and TRBJ1-1, with D possibly matching TRBD1 (5 bases). The CDR3 totals 14 residues. V lost 2 bases and J lost 5, with 12 bases in between. The germline gives CDR1 MNHEY, CDR2 SVGEGT.

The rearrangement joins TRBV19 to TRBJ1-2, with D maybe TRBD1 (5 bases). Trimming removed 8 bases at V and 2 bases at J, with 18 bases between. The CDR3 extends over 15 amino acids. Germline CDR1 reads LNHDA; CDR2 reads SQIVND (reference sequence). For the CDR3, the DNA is TGTGCCAGTTACGGGGCTAAAGGGCGGAACTATGGCTACACCTTC. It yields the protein CASYGAKGRNYGYTF.

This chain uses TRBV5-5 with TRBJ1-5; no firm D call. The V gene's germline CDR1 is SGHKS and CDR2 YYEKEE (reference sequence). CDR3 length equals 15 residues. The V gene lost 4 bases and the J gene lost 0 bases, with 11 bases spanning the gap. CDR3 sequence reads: CASSKTPDSNQPQHF. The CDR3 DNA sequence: TGTGCCAGCAGCAAAACGCCGGATAGCAATCAGCCCCAGCATTTT.

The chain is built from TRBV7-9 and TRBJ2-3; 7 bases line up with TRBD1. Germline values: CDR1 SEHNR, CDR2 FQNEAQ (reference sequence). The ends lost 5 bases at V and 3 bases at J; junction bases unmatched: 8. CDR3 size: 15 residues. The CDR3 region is CASSPRDSETDTQYF. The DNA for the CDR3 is TGTGCCAGCAGCCCCCGGGACAGCGAAACAGATACGCAGTATTTT.